This entry describes one TCR beta chain. This clonotype was counted a few times. No antigen is known for it. Base quality data are lacking; no much larger clone is found one base away. All donors were healthy Caucasians. The sample comes from a study of identical twins (dated by TCRdb to the mid-2010s). About the study as a whole: To test whether fetal clonotypes persist, the study used deep sequencing on TCR alpha and beta repertoires from monozygotic twins, unrelated adults of various ages, and cord blood. To rule out contamination, replicate twin experiments were performed at different times with different library preparation protocols. On the study overall, not on this receptor specifically: Out-of-frame TCR alpha sharing in monozygotic twins was systematically underestimated by recombination models, whereas sharing between unrelated individuals was in agreement with the recombination models. Because the same donors could not be followed over many years, the conclusions relied on cross-sectional statistical analysis. Zero-insertion analyses could be partly confounded by invariant T cells such as MAIT and iNKT, though diverse VJ usage argued against such confounding for most clonotypes. Fewer insertions were carried by abundant cord blood beta clonotypes, a similar but weaker trend appeared in young adult naive repertoires, and no such trend appeared in memory repertoires. Compared with coincidental sharing between unrelated individuals, an excess of low generation-probability sequences was observed among out-of-frame TCR alpha sequences shared between twins. A weaker excess of twin sharing was found in beta out-of-frame sequences because the signal-to-noise ratio was lowered by fewer shared sequences.

V is clipped by 3 bases and J by 2 bases, and the sequence between their germline boundaries is 8 bases long. The CDR3, cysteine through phenylalanine, is 14 amino acids long. Kept here is only the CDR3 DNA, which spans 42 bases and is read in frame from base 1. CDR1 is given as MNHEY and CDR2 as SMNVEV, both from the germline V gene (reference sequence). The method was 5' RACE. The data were produced on an Illumina HiSeq 2000. Template switching added a universal primer binding site, and the final cDNA carried a unique molecular identifier that allowed TCR cDNA molecules to be counted accurately. Specific primers in the conserved constant-segment region were used to synthesize first-strand cDNA for TCR alpha and beta chains. Each cDNA library was double barcoded, with a SMART-Mk sample barcode plus Illumina barcodes, to control for contamination. TruSeq adapter sequences along with Illumina sample barcodes were introduced in two successive PCR steps. Sequencing of the TCR alpha and beta cDNA libraries was done on the Illumina HiSeq platform using custom primers. The published analysis was carried out like this. MiGEC was used to process raw reads and extract unique molecular identifiers, and MiXCR was used to find CDR3 positions. For each individual, recombination models were inferred using an EM algorithm with the repgenHMM and IGoR tools. Shared clonotypes were analyzed with the tcR package in R, and sharing was normalized by the product of cloneset sizes. To study raw recombination without the effects of thymic and clonal selection, out-of-frame nonproductive sequences were analyzed. The raw public data were reprocessed by TCRdb itself: fastp quality trimming at Q25, MiXCR clonotype calling, in-frame beta chains only. For every CDR3 protein sequence, its rows merge into one entry that carries the most common genes and DNA. TCRdb, not the original authors, processed these V and J calls. Present in this sample are 1.5 million to 2 million distinct CDR3 sequences, roughly 35% of which were seen just once. The ten biggest clones cover around 0.3% of the sample.

The chain is encoded by TRBV27 joined to TRBJ2-1, with no D gene named confidently. This clonotype originated in a newborn girl in good health. Sample: cord blood. The CDR3 protein is CASSFGLPYNEQFF. The base sequence is TGTGCCAGCAGTTTTGGCCTCCCCTACAATGAGCAGTTCTTC.